The clone carrying this TCR beta chain was detected once. Through Arm-PCR of CDR3 regions and iRepertoire HTBI primers, TCR beta libraries were built. TCRdb re-derived calls from the multiplex PCR reads in MiXCR, one entry per CDR3 protein. The sample contains 700,000 or so distinct CDR3 sequences, 30% of which appear only once. This entry belongs to a study of regulatory T cells in long-lasting Graves disease. Described time point: persistent/refractory GD, antithyroid drugs over 5 years with positive TRAb. PBMC RNA was the source of the TCR library. Germline V gives CDR1 MNHEY, CDR2 SVGAGI. The V and J ends lost 4 bases and 1 base respectively, with 14 bases between them. This CDR3 contains 16 residues.

This clonotype was obtained from a female donor with Graves disease. V usage is TRBV6-5 and J usage is TRBJ1-5, with D unresolved. The specimen comprised peripheral blood mononuclear cells (PBMCs), sampled when the disease was refractory, from a patient treated with antithyroid drugs. This chain's CDR3 is CASSSGALVSNQPQHF. The CDR3 DNA is TGTGCCAGCAGTTCGGGCGCTCTGGTCAGCAATCAGCCCCAGCATTTT.